These 32 T cell receptor beta chains were all obtained from the same sample, sequenced in a study of shared clonotypes between healthy human individuals. Sequencing was performed with immunoSEQ multiplex PCR; in TCRdb, only in-frame clones are kept and a portion is missing. The data show 2,500,000 or so clones, about 90% seen once. The sample consisted of naive CD4+ T cells from PBMCs. As to subset: CD45RA+ positively selected. Receptors originate from a man between 18 and 29 years old in good health. Some clones in this sample may be carry-over from other donors' samples.

The chain recombines TRBV9 with TRBJ1-2; weak D call: TRBD1 (5 bases). The CDR3 consists of 18 residues. V was trimmed by 4 bases and J by 1 base, leaving 23 bases between them. Germline CDR1 reads SGDLS; CDR2 reads YYNGEE. CDR3 in amino acids: CASSPRSGPRVVNYGYTF. The CDR3 region has the DNA TGTGCCAGCAGCCCGCGCTCGGGACCGAGAGTAGTTAACTATGGCTACACCTTC.

The V and J genes are TRBV27 and TRBJ1-4, with TRBD1 identical over 12 bases. Germline V gene sequence: CDR1 MNHEY, CDR2 SMNVEV (reference sequence). Trimming cost V 2 bases and J 1 base; bases outside gene matches: 5. The CDR3 is made up of 18 amino acids. This CDR3 is CASSLKGQGARTNEKLFF. CDR3 in DNA: TGTGCCAGCAGTTTAAAGGGACAGGGGGCGAGAACTAATGAAAAACTGTTTTTT.

J is TRBJ1-1 and V is TRBV5-1; D is unresolved. Trimming stripped 1 base from V and 6 bases from J, with 7 bases between. Germline loops: CDR1 SGHRS, CDR2 YFSETQ. This CDR3 has 12 residues. CDR3 sequence reads: CASSLLPSEAFF. The CDR3 DNA sequence: TGCGCCAGCAGCTTGCTTCCGTCTGAAGCTTTCTTT.

This clone was seen only once. This chain links TRBV6-1 with TRBJ2-2, with D perhaps TRBD1 (5 bases). Trimming left V 3 bases short and J 5 bases short, with 10 bases between. From germline, CDR1 is MNHNS and CDR2 SASEGT. There are 14 residues in the CDR3. The CDR3 region is CASSDPPGTGELFF. The CDR3 DNA reads TGTGCCAGCAGTGACCCTCCAGGGACCGGGGAGCTGTTTTTT.

A remark on this clone: Distinct nucleotide sequences in the sample also encode this CDR3. The chain combines TRBV20-1 with TRBJ2-7; D remains ambiguous. From germline, CDR1 is DFQATT and CDR2 SNEGSKA (reference sequence). V lost 1 base, J lost 3 bases, and 4 bases lay in between. The CDR3 sequence is 11 residues long. In nucleotides, the CDR3 is TGCAGTGCTAGAGGGAGCTACGAGCAGTACTTC. Translation gives CSARGSYEQYF.

CDR3 loop: CASSPTLGQTNTEAFF. As DNA, the CDR3 is TGTGCCAGCTCACCAACCCTAGGGCAGACTAACACTGAAGCTTTCTTT. The V call is TRBV18, the J call TRBJ1-1; D is uncertain. The V and J ends lost 2 bases and 2 bases respectively, with 15 bases between them. CDR3 length: 16 residues. CDR1 and CDR2 (germline): KGHSH, LQKENI.

The V gene is TRBV28, the J gene TRBJ1-4; the D gene is possibly TRBD1 (5 bases). CDR1 and CDR2 (germline): MDHEN, SYDVKM. Deletions cut 8 bases from V and 2 bases from J, with 21 bases between. This CDR3 comprises 17 residues. The CDR3 here is CASWGRPGLATNEKLFF. Written as DNA, the CDR3 is TGTGCCAGCTGGGGCAGGCCAGGGTTGGCGACTAATGAAAAACTGTTTTTT.

On this clone itself: The same CDR3 also results from other DNA sequences found in this sample. The chain combines TRBV18 with TRBJ1-2, with unresolved D. Trimming took off 3 bases at V and 0 bases at J, with 5 bases between the two ends. Germline loops: CDR1 KGHSH, CDR2 LQKENI. This CDR3 region has 13 residues. CDR3 protein: CASSPPANYGYTF. CDR3 nucleotide sequence: TGTGCCAGCTCACCGCCAGCTAACTATGGCTACACCTTC.

The chain recombines TRBV7-3 with TRBJ2-5, with 11 bases fitting TRBD2. Germline CDR1 is SGHTA and CDR2 is FQGTGA. The CDR3 contains 18 residues. Trimming took 2 bases from V and 2 from J; bases not matched to a gene: 10. This CDR3 reads CASSLFGLAGGGQETQYF. DNA of the CDR3: TGTGCCAGCAGCTTATTCGGACTAGCGGGTGGGGGTCAAGAGACCCAGTACTTC.

This clone was detected once. CDR3 DNA: TGTGCCAGCAGCTTGGCCCGGGGAATGAACACTGAAGCTTTCTTT. Protein sequence: CASSLARGMNTEAFF. This chain uses TRBV5-4 with TRBJ1-1; D not resolved. The CDR3 spans 15 residues. Per the germline V gene, CDR1 is SGHNT and CDR2 is YYREEE (reference sequence). V gave up 0 bases and J gave up 0 bases, with 9 bases separating them.

The chain has TRBV6-4 and TRBJ2-2, with D perhaps given as TRBD1 or TRBD2 (5 bases each). V was shortened by 6 bases and J by 7 bases, with 15 bases between the two germline ends. Germline CDR1 MRHNA, CDR2 SNTAGT. The CDR3 spans 14 residues. CDR3 nucleotides: TGTGCCAGCAGCGGGACCCCTCAGGGCGGGGAGCTGTTTTTT. This gives the protein CASSGTPQGGELFF.

CDR3 loop: CASSPSLYGTNYGYTF. CDR3 DNA: TGTGCCAGCTCACCGTCACTTTACGGGACAAACTATGGCTACACCTTC. The genes are TRBV18 and TRBJ1-2; D might be TRBD1 (6 bases). Looked up from germline, CDR1 is KGHSH and CDR2 is LQKENI. The CDR3 sequence is 16 residues long. The V and J ends lost 3 bases and 2 bases respectively, with 16 bases between them.

To note about this clone: Other DNA sequences within the sample encode an identical CDR3. The chain carries TRBV5-4 and TRBJ1-2, with TRBD1 identical over 7 bases. Trimming cost V 2 bases and J 4 bases; bases outside gene matches: 2. Germline V lookup: CDR1 SGHNT, CDR2 YYREEE (reference sequence). This CDR3 contains 13 residues. CDR3 DNA sequence: TGTGCCAGCAGCTTACGACAGGGCTATGGCTACACCTTC. Its protein product is CASSLRQGYGYTF.

J is TRBJ2-1 and V is TRBV9; TRBD2 aligns across 7 bases. The CDR3 has 12 residues. Unmatched junction bases numbered 6, after V lost 0 bases and J lost 15 bases. CDR1 is SGDLS, CDR2 YYNGEE, per germline. The CDR3 loop reads CASSVAGGYMFF. CDR3 nucleotides: TGTGCCAGCAGCGTAGCGGGGGGATATATGTTCTTC.

The chain uses TRBV27 and TRBJ2-2; D possibly corresponds to TRBD1 (6 bases). Trimming removed 8 bases from V and 0 bases from J, with 13 bases in between. The CDR3 covers 15 residues. CDR1 MNHEY and CDR2 SMNVEV come from the germline V gene (reference sequence). For the CDR3, the DNA is TGTGCCAGCGGAACAGGGAATACGAACACCGGGGAGCTGTTTTTT. It codes for CASGTGNTNTGELFF.

The chain has TRBV6-4 and TRBJ2-1; the match to TRBD1 covers 7 bases. Germline V gene lookup returns CDR1 MRHNA and CDR2 SNTAGT. CDR3 length: 16 residues. J was trimmed by 2 bases and V by 4 bases; bases with no gene match: 8. CDR3 bases: TGTGCCAGCAGTGCTAACCCGGGACAGCCCTACAATGAGCAGTTCTTC. It encodes CASSANPGQPYNEQFF.

The V gene is TRBV7-2, the J gene TRBJ1-5; TRBD1 aligns across 10 bases. The CDR3 extends over 15 amino acids. Looked up from germline, CDR1 is SGHTA and CDR2 is FQGNSA. V was clipped by 5 bases and J by 7 bases; unmatched bases: 8. The CDR3 DNA is TGTGCCAGCAGCCCAGAGGGACAGGGGAGGCAGCCCCAGCATTTT. It is translated as CASSPEGQGRQPQHF.

The chain uses TRBV10-1 and TRBJ2-7; 8 bases map to TRBD1. The CDR3 is 15 amino acids. Germline CDR1 reads WNHNN; CDR2 reads SYGVQD (reference sequence). Losses at the gene ends were 4 bases for V and 3 bases for J; bases not matched to a gene: 8. The CDR3 loop reads CASSGGSTGVYEQYF. CDR3 DNA sequence: TGCGCCAGCAGTGGTGGGTCGACAGGGGTCTACGAGCAGTACTTC.

The chain's CDR3 is CASSRPLGGSYEQYF. DNA for the CDR3: TGTGCCAGCAGCCGACCTCTGGGAGGCTCCTACGAGCAGTACTTC. This rearrangement joins TRBV7-9 to TRBJ2-7, with a possible D match to TRBD2 (6 bases). The CDR3 consists of 15 residues. Trimming took 5 bases from V and 0 from J, leaving 14 bases between them. Germline CDR1 is SEHNR and CDR2 is FQNEAQ (reference sequence).

The chain is built from TRBV28 and TRBJ2-5; unclear D gene. From germline, CDR1 is MDHEN and CDR2 SYDVKM. The V gene lost 2 bases and the J gene lost 9 bases, with 16 bases spanning the gap. CDR3 length: 14 amino acids. The CDR3 region has the DNA TGTGCCAGCAGTTTAGAGCGTCCGGTAGTGTCCCAGTACTTC. The encoded protein is CASSLERPVVSQYF.

The chain carries TRBV7-6 and TRBJ2-7; 11 nucleotides agree with TRBD1. Germline V gene data show CDR1 as SGHVS and CDR2 as FNYEAQ. The CDR3 contains 16 residues. Trimming at V came to 1 base and at J to 6 bases, leaving 8 bases not matched to a gene. The CDR3 protein is CASSLVNTGQGGEQYF. CDR3 DNA: TGTGCCAGCAGCTTAGTTAACACGGGACAGGGGGGCGAGCAGTACTTC. The full variable domain, its missing parts supplied by reference TRBV7-6 and TRBJ2-7, is GAGVSQSPRYKVTKRGQDVALRCDPISGHVSLYWYRQALGQGPEFLTYFNYEAQQDKSGLPNDRFSAERPEGSISTLTIQRTEQRDSAMYRCASSLVNTGQGGEQYFGPGTRLTVT.

The chain joins TRBV28 to TRBJ2-3; D gene unclear. CDR3 length equals 14 residues. Per the germline V gene, CDR1 is MDHEN and CDR2 is SYDVKM. The V end lost 2 bases, the J end lost 2 bases, and 8 bases lay between the germline ends. CDR3 sequence: CASSLGSTTDTQYF. CDR3 bases: TGTGCCAGCAGTTTAGGATCGACCACAGATACGCAGTATTTT.

This clone was detected once. The chain employs TRBV28 and TRBJ2-7, with D possibly matching TRBD1 (5 bases). The CDR3 consists of 16 residues. Germline V gene data show CDR1 as MDHEN and CDR2 as SYDVKM. V lost 4 bases and J 1 base, leaving 17 bases between the germline ends. The CDR3 sequence is CASSSSTLTGSYEQYF. The CDR3 DNA follows: TGTGCCAGCAGTTCATCTACCCTTACAGGTTCCTACGAGCAGTACTTC.

The chain couples TRBV10-3 to TRBJ1-2, with TRBD1 identical over 8 bases. Looked up from germline, CDR1 is ENHRY and CDR2 is SYGVKD. The CDR3 is 13 amino acids. Losses at the gene ends were 4 bases for V and 4 bases for J; bases not matched to a gene: 2. DNA for the CDR3: TGTGCCATCAGTGCGGACAGGGCCTATGGCTACACCTTC. This encodes CAISADRAYGYTF.

The rearrangement links TRBV7-2 to TRBJ2-7, with unresolved D. Deletions cut 5 bases from V and 3 bases from J, with 26 bases between. Germline V lookup: CDR1 SGHTA, CDR2 FQGNSA. CDR3 length: 18 amino acids. CDR3 sequence reads: CASSPWLTSMRPGYEQYF. In DNA, the CDR3 is TGTGCCAGCAGCCCCTGGCTTACCTCGATGCGGCCTGGCTACGAGCAGTACTTC.

The gene calls are TRBV6-5 and TRBJ2-2; weak D call: TRBD2 (5 bases). Germline CDR1 MNHEY, CDR2 SVGAGI. This CDR3 comprises 16 residues. V lost 2 bases and J 0 bases, leaving 10 bases between the germline ends. In DNA, the CDR3 is TGTGCCAGCAGTTACGAGGTGCGGGCGAACACCGGGGAGCTGTTTTTT. Protein product: CASSYEVRANTGELFF.

To note about this clone: Other DNA variants within this sample encode the same CDR3. V usage is TRBV5-1 and J usage is TRBJ2-6; D is unclear. CDR1 SGHRS and CDR2 YFSETQ come from the germline V gene. The V end lost 4 bases, the J end lost 1 base, and 6 bases lay between the germline ends. This CDR3 is 14 amino acids long. CDR3 coding DNA: TGCGCCAGCAGCCCACGTTCTGGGGCCAACGTCCTGACTTTC. It specifies CASSPRSGANVLTF. The complete variable domain, with remaining parts taken from reference TRBV5-1 and TRBJ2-6, reads KAGVTQTPRYLIKTRGQQVTLSCSPISGHRSVSWYQQTPGQGLQFLFEYFSETQRNKGNFPGRFSGRQFSNSRSEMNVSTLELGDSALYLCASSPRSGANVLTFGAGSRLTVL.

The chain couples TRBV15 to TRBJ2-3; 7 nucleotides agree with TRBD1. Germline CDR1 reads LNHNV; CDR2 reads YYDKDF (reference sequence). This CDR3 spans 12 amino acids. V shed 4 bases, J shed 8 bases, and the junction held 3 bases outside the gene matches. The CDR3 nucleotides read TGTGCCACCAGCATAGGGGGCGGTACGCAGTATTTT. This sequence encodes CATSIGGGTQYF.

In the case of this clone: This sample also contains other DNA sequences that code for the same CDR3. The rearrangement joins TRBV29-1 to TRBJ2-3; D remains unclear. The CDR3 sequence is 13 residues long. V shed 4 bases and J shed 0 bases, with 8 bases lying between them. Germline V gene data show CDR1 as SQVTM and CDR2 as ANQGSEA. This CDR3 is CSVGYTSTDTQYF. The CDR3 bases are TGCAGCGTTGGATACACCAGCACAGATACGCAGTATTTT.

The chain combines TRBV7-2 with TRBJ1-2, with D unresolved. The CDR3 sequence is 17 residues long. CDR1 is SGHTA, CDR2 FQGNSA, per germline. The V end was cut by 5 bases, the J end by 4 bases, with 23 bases between. The CDR3 DNA sequence: TGTGCCAGCAGCAAAGCCCCCGGGCCCTTCGAGGGCTATGGCTACACCTTC. Amino acids: CASSKAPGPFEGYGYTF.

The chain recombines TRBV6-4 with TRBJ2-3; D is unclear. The CDR3 has 14 amino acids. Germline V gene lookup returns CDR1 MRHNA and CDR2 SNTAGT. The V end lost 3 bases, the J end lost 2 bases, and 9 bases lay between the germline ends. The CDR3 region is CASSEYVFTDTQYF. CDR3 coding DNA: TGTGCCAGCAGTGAGTACGTTTTCACAGATACGCAGTATTTT.

This chain connects TRBV5-1 to TRBJ2-1, with TRBD2 identical over 7 bases. Germline-derived CDR1 and CDR2 are SGHRS and YFSETQ. V gave up 4 bases and J gave up 13 bases; unmatched junction bases: 8. The CDR3 contains 12 residues. Here the CDR3 reads CASSPNREVQFF. CDR3 bases: TGCGCCAGCAGCCCTAACCGGGAGGTCCAGTTCTTC.